This T cell receptor (beta chain) originates from a study of blood T cell repertoires in COVID-19. Produced via immunoSEQ multiplex PCR; TCRdb's table is partial and in-frame only. The sample lists 250,000 to 300,000 clones, around 84% occurring once. CDR1 is SGHNT, CDR2 YENEEA, per germline. V dropped 2 bases and J dropped 5; count of bases not matched to a gene: 6. CDR3 length: 15 residues. This TCR derives from a woman aged 55-70 years with COVID-19, enrolled during active disease. The chain couples TRBV11-3 to TRBJ2-3, with 8 positions matching TRBD2. The sample comprised peripheral blood. The CDR3 sequence: CASSLFAGGLDTQYF. In DNA form, the CDR3 reads TGTGCCAGCAGCTTATTTGCGGGAGGATTAGATACGCAGTATTTT.